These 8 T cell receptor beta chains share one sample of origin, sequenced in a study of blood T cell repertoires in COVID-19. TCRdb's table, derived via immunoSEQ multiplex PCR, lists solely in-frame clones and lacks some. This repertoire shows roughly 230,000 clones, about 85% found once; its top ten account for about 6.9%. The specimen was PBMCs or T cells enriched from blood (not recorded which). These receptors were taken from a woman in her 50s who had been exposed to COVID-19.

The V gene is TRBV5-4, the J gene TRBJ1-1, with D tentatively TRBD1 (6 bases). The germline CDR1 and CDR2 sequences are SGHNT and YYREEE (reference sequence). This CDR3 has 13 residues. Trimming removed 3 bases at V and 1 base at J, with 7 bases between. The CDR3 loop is CASSWGQNTEAFF. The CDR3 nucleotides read TGTGCCAGCAGCTGGGGACAGAACACTGAAGCTTTCTTT.

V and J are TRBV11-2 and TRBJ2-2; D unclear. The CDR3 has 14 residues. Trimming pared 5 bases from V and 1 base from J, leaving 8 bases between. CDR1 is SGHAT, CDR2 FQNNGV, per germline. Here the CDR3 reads CASSRLRNTGELFF. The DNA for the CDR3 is TGTGCCAGCAGCCGACTCCGGAACACCGGGGAGCTGTTTTTT.

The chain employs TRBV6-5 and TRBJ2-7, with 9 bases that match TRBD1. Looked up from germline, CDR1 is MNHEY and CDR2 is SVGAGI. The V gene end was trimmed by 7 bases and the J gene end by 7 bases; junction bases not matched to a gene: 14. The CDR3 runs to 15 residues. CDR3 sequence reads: CASILKGDRGVEQYF. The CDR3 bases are TGTGCCAGCATCCTAAAGGGCGACAGGGGGGTTGAGCAGTACTTC.

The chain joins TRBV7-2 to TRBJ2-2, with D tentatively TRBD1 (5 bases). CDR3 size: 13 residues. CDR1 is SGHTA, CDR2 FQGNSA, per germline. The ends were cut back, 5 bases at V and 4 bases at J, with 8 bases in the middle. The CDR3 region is CASSIGATGELFF. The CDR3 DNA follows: TGTGCCAGCAGCATAGGGGCCACCGGGGAGCTGTTTTTT.

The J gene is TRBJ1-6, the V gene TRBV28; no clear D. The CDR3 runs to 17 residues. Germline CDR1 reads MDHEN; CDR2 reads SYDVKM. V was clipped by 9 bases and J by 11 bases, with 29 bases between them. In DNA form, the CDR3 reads TGTGCCAGTTATTACGGTGGGCGAGGGTACCCTACAGCACCCCTCCACTTT. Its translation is CASYYGGRGYPTAPLHF. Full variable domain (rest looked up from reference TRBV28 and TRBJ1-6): DVKVTQSSRYLVKRTGEKVFLECVQDMDHENMFWYRQDPGLGLRLIYFSYDVKMKEKGDIPEGYSVSREKKERFSLILESASTNQTSMYLCASYYGGRGYPTAPLHFGNGTRLTVT.

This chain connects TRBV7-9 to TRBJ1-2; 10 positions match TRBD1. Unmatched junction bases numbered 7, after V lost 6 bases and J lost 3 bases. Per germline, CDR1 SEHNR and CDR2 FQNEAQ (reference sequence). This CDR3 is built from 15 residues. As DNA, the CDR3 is TGTGCCAGCAGTCCGGGACAGGGGTCTGACTATGGCTACACCTTC. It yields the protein CASSPGQGSDYGYTF.

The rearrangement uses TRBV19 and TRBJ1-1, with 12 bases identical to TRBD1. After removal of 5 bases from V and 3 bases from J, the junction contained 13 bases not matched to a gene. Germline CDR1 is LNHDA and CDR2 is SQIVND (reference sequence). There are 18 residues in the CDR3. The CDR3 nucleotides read TGTGCCAGTAGTTACGCCGGGACAGGGGGCGCTATGGACACTGAAGCTTTCTTT. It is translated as CASSYAGTGGAMDTEAFF. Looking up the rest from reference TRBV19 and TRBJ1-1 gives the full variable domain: DGGITQSPKYLFRKEGQNVTLSCEQNLNHDAMYWYRQDPGQGLRLIYYSQIVNDFQKGDIAEGYSVSREKKESFPLTVTSAQKNPTAFYLCASSYAGTGGAMDTEAFFGQGTRLTVV.

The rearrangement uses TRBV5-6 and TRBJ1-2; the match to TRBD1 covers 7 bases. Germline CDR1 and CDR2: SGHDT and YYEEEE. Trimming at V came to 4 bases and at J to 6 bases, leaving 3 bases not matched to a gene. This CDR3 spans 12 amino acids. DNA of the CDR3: TGTGCCAGCAGCCGAACAGGGGATGGCTACACCTTC. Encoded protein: CASSRTGDGYTF.